Presented here are 27 T cell receptor beta chains from one specimen sequenced in a study of response to subunit inactivated influenza vaccine. TCRdb reanalysed the RT-PCR reads using MiXCR and keeps one entry per CDR3 protein. Of 290,000 or so distinct CDR3 sequences in the sample, approximately 23% were seen once. Specimen: PBMCs from blood, collected about 20 months after vaccination. The receptors derive from a man aged 50-75 years who received an inactivated influenza vaccine.

Only a few counts were recorded for this clonotype. This CDR3 reads CASSFGWVYEQYF. DNA for the CDR3: TGTGCCAGCAGTTTTGGATGGGTCTACGAGCAGTACTTC. This rearrangement joins TRBV12-3 or TRBV12-4 to TRBJ2-7, with unresolved D. The CDR3 runs 13 residues. The V end lost 3 bases, the J end lost 3 bases, and 9 bases lay between the germline ends.

The chain employs TRBV6-1 and TRBJ1-6; D not resolved. V was shortened by 5 bases and J by 4 bases, with 9 bases between the two germline ends. The CDR3 is 14 residues long. Germline CDR1 is MNHNS and CDR2 is SASEGT. The CDR3 reads CASSRTQYNSPLHF. The DNA for the CDR3 is TGTGCCAGCAGTCGGACTCAATATAATTCACCCCTCCACTTT.

This clonotype was seen more than once but under ten times. Here the CDR3 DNA reads TGTGCCAGCAGTTTTGGTTCCGGCATCGAGCAGTACTTC. This translates into CASSFGSGIEQYF. The V call is TRBV12-3 or TRBV12-4, the J call TRBJ2-7; D is undetermined. Trimming removed 3 bases from V and 6 bases from J, with 12 bases in between. The CDR3 runs to 13 residues.

This clonotype appeared a few times. The chain recombines TRBV5-1 with TRBJ1-2, with 7 bases identical to TRBD1. CDR3 length: 15 amino acids. Losses at the gene ends were 7 bases for V and 6 bases for J; bases not matched to a gene: 15. The germline CDR1 and CDR2 sequences are SGHRS and YFSETQ. Here the CDR3 reads CASEGKRGLSDGYTF. The CDR3 region has the DNA TGCGCCAGCGAGGGTAAAAGGGGGCTGTCGGATGGCTACACCTTC. Together with reference TRBV5-1 and TRBJ1-2, the CDR3 gives the full variable domain: KAGVTQTPRYLIKTRGQQVTLSCSPISGHRSVSWYQQTPGQGLQFLFEYFSETQRNKGNFPGRFSGRQFSNSRSEMNVSTLELGDSALYLCASEGKRGLSDGYTFGSGTRLTVV.

This chain's CDR3 is CASSQPREDNSPLHF. In DNA form, the CDR3 reads TGTGCCAGCAGCCAGCCCAGGGAGGACAATTCACCCCTCCACTTT. The rearrangement links TRBV14 to TRBJ1-6, with D maybe TRBD1 (5 bases). V was shortened by 3 bases and J by 7 bases, with 13 bases between the two germline ends. CDR3 length: 15 residues. CDR1 is SGHDN and CDR2 is FVKESK in the germline V gene. Together with reference TRBV14 and TRBJ1-6, the CDR3 gives the full variable domain: EAGVTQFPSHSVIEKGQTVTLRCDPISGHDNLYWYRRVMGKEIKFLLHFVKESKQDESGMPNNRFLAERTGGTYSTLKVQPAELEDSGVYFCASSQPREDNSPLHFGNGTRLTVT.

This clonotype has just a few counts. The J gene is TRBJ2-1, the V gene TRBV2; D remains unclear. Trimming left V 1 base short and J 4 bases short, with 2 bases between. The CDR3 is 12 residues long. Germline V CDR1 and CDR2: SNHLY, FYNNEI. The CDR3 DNA reads TGTGCCAGCAGTGAAGGGTACAATGAGCAGTTCTTC. This gives the protein CASSEGYNEQFF.

Ten or more counts support this clonotype. The V call is TRBV11-3, the J call TRBJ2-3; D gene unclear. V lost 5 bases to trimming and J lost 6 bases, with 12 bases between them. The CDR3 has 13 residues. Germline CDR1 SGHNT, CDR2 YENEEA. The CDR3 sequence: CASSHPPSDTQYF. CDR3 nucleotide sequence: TGTGCCAGCAGCCACCCCCCCTCCGATACGCAGTATTTT.

CDR3 amino acids: CAISEQGNEKLFF. CDR3 in DNA: TGTGCCATCAGTGAGCAGGGGAATGAAAAACTGTTTTTT. The gene calls are TRBV10-3 and TRBJ1-4; D is perhaps TRBD1 (6 bases). The CDR3 has 13 residues. V was shortened by 2 bases and J by 5 bases, with 6 bases between the two germline ends. CDR1 and CDR2 from the germline V gene are ENHRY and SYGVKD.

The genes are TRBV10-3 and TRBJ1-5; 9 bases are a match to TRBD1. The CDR3 sequence is 14 residues long. After removal of 6 bases from V and 6 bases from J, the junction contained 6 bases not matched to a gene. Germline assignment: CDR1 ENHRY and CDR2 SYGVKD. CDR3 DNA: TGTGCCATCAGCCCCGGGACAGGGACTCAGCCCCAGCATTTT. It codes for CAISPGTGTQPQHF.

This clonotype was observed a few times. The gene calls are TRBV7-9 and TRBJ2-4, with 10 bases matching TRBD1. There are 16 residues in the CDR3. Germline V gives CDR1 SEHNR, CDR2 FQNEAQ (reference sequence). V gave up 4 bases and J gave up 4 bases; unmatched junction bases: 7. This chain's CDR3 is CASSYPGQGSKNIQYF. For the CDR3, the DNA is TGTGCCAGCAGCTATCCGGGACAGGGGAGTAAAAACATTCAGTACTTC.

About this clonotype: The DNA is omitted, as the CDR3 cannot be located on it reliably, and the CDR3 follows TCRdb's listing. The gene calls are TRBV6-5 and TRBJ2-5; the table's D call, TRBD1, was not checked against the DNA. The CDR3 is 15 residues long, counting both termini. The germline V gene encodes CDR1 MNHEY and CDR2 SVGAGI. The CDR3: CASSSSAPNRETQYF.

A note on this clonotype: A junction end diverges from the germline sequence, so it may reflect a read error. V is TRBV5-1 and J is TRBJ1-4; D is unresolved. This CDR3 region has 15 residues. Germline V gene sequence: CDR1 SGHRS, CDR2 YFSETQ. DNA for the CDR3: TGCGCCAGCAGCTTGGACCGGGATATGGTTGAAAAACTGTTATTT. Its translation: CASSLDRDMVEKLLF.

The rearrangement links TRBV5-4 to TRBJ2-5, with 15 bases fitting TRBD2. The CDR3 loop spans 16 amino acids. Trimming took 4 bases from V and 4 from J; bases not matched to a gene: 5. The germline V gene encodes CDR1 SGHNT and CDR2 YYREEE (reference sequence). The CDR3 loop reads CASSAGLAGGLETQYF. CDR3 sequence (DNA): TGTGCCAGCAGCGCAGGACTAGCGGGAGGGCTAGAGACCCAGTACTTC.

Only a few counts were recorded for this clonotype. The V and J genes are TRBV29-1 and TRBJ1-1; the match to TRBD1 covers 9 bases. Germline V gene data show CDR1 as SQVTM and CDR2 as ANQGSEA. The V segment lost 5 bases and the J segment 1 base; nucleotides outside the gene matches: 2. This CDR3 comprises 13 residues. CDR3 bases: TGCAGCGTTAACAGGGGGCGGAACACTGAAGCTTTCTTT. It is translated as CSVNRGRNTEAFF.

This clonotype was found many times. The V call is TRBV7-9, the J call TRBJ1-5; D is unresolved. CDR3 length: 13 amino acids. Germline CDR1 SEHNR, CDR2 FQNEAQ (reference sequence). V lost 5 bases and J 5 bases, leaving 10 bases between the germline ends. This chain's CDR3 is CASSAQSDQPQHF. DNA for the CDR3: TGTGCCAGCAGCGCCCAGTCCGATCAGCCCCAGCATTTT. Full variable domain (rest looked up from reference TRBV7-9 and TRBJ1-5): DTGVSQNPRHKITKRGQNVTFRCDPISEHNRLYWYRQTLGQGPEFLTYFQNEAQLEKSRLLSDRFSAERPKGSFSTLEIQRTEQGDSAMYLCASSAQSDQPQHFGDGTRLSIL.

The rearrangement uses TRBV5-1 and TRBJ2-5; no clear D gene. The CDR3 runs 14 residues. The germline CDR1 and CDR2 sequences are SGHRS and YFSETQ. With 4 bases removed from V and 2 bases from J, the gap between germline ends came to 12 bases. The CDR3 nucleotides are TGCGCCAGCAGCGCCGGTGGCAGACAAGAGACCCAGTACTTC. As protein: CASSAGGRQETQYF.

The chain carries TRBV5-6 and TRBJ2-3; D unresolved. In germline, CDR1 is SGHDT, CDR2 YYEEEE. V was shortened by 5 bases and J by 7 bases, with 11 bases between the two germline ends. The CDR3 contains 12 residues. The DNA of the CDR3 is TGTGCCAGCAGTTTCGGGCGGAATACGCAGTATTTT. Translating it yields CASSFGRNTQYF.

The rearrangement links TRBV5-1 to TRBJ2-3; 14 positions agree with TRBD2. CDR1 is SGHRS, CDR2 YFSETQ, per germline. V shed 5 bases, J shed 0 bases, and the junction held 5 bases outside the gene matches. CDR3 size: 17 residues. Written as DNA, the CDR3 is TGCGCCAGCAGGGGACTAGCGGGGGTGATTAGCACAGATACGCAGTATTTT. Translated, it gives CASRGLAGVISTDTQYF.

This clonotype was seen more than once but under ten times. The chain joins TRBV20-1 to TRBJ1-5; D remains unclear. Trimming pared 6 bases from V and 1 base from J, leaving 10 bases between. The CDR3 totals 13 residues. The germline gives CDR1 DFQATT, CDR2 SNEGSKA (reference sequence). Written as DNA, the CDR3 is TGCAGTGCCTCCATGGAAAGCAATCAGCCCCAGCATTTT. As protein: CSASMESNQPQHF.

The chain uses TRBV28 and TRBJ2-3, with a tentative D call TRBD1 (6 bases). V was shortened by 3 bases and J by 2 bases, with 15 bases between the two germline ends. In germline, CDR1 is MDHEN, CDR2 SYDVKM. CDR3 size: 16 residues. Written as DNA, the CDR3 is TGTGCCAGCAGTTTTGGTGCCAGGACAGACACAGATACGCAGTATTTT. It specifies CASSFGARTDTDTQYF.

This chain links TRBV12-3 or TRBV12-4 with TRBJ2-7, with D perhaps TRBD2 (6 bases). Deletions cut 4 bases from V and 4 bases from J, with 17 bases between. The length of the CDR3 is 15 residues. In nucleotides, the CDR3 is TGTGCCAGCAGTTGGGGACTTTACCCCCAGTACGAGCAGTACTTC. This codes for CASSWGLYPQYEQYF.

In this sample, this clonotype turned up a few times. The CDR3 nucleotides read TGTGCCAGCAGCTTGGCTGGACCTTATAACTATGGCTACACCTTC. This translates into CASSLAGPYNYGYTF. The genes are TRBV5-6 and TRBJ1-2; D is unclear. V was pared by 0 bases and J by 1 base, with 10 bases between. CDR1 and CDR2 from the germline V gene are SGHDT and YYEEEE. This CDR3 contains 15 residues.

This sequence joins TRBV5-1 and TRBJ1-1; D may be TRBD1 (6 bases). Per germline, CDR1 SGHRS and CDR2 YFSETQ. The CDR3 loop spans 16 amino acids. V lost 2 bases, J lost 3 bases, and 17 bases lay in between. CDR3 in amino acids: CASSFGTGRKDTEAFF. Written as DNA, the CDR3 is TGCGCCAGCAGCTTTGGCACAGGGAGAAAGGACACTGAAGCTTTCTTT.

This chain joins TRBV12-3 or TRBV12-4 and TRBJ2-1, with 9 nucleotides matching TRBD1. The CDR3 runs to 15 residues. With V trimmed by 6 bases and J by 9 bases, 12 bases remained unmatched. CDR3 nucleotides: TGTGCCAGCAGCCTACAGGGGGCCCTCCAGTCTGAGCAGTTCTTC. It yields the protein CASSLQGALQSEQFF.

This clonotype appeared a few times. As DNA, the CDR3 is TGTGCCAGCAGCCCTAGAAGGGACAGACGTCGAGGCTACACCTTC. Protein sequence: CASSPRRDRRRGYTF. The chain employs TRBV7-8 and TRBJ1-2; the match to TRBD1 covers 7 bases. V shed 5 bases, J shed 8 bases, and the junction held 14 bases outside the gene matches. The germline CDR1 and CDR2 sequences are SGHVS and FQNEAQ. The CDR3 loop spans 15 amino acids.

This clonotype has ten or more counts. This rearrangement joins TRBV3-1 to TRBJ2-3; TRBD1 or TRBD2 may be the D gene (5 bases each). The CDR3 contains 14 residues. From germline, CDR1 is LGHDT and CDR2 YNNKEL (reference sequence). V lost 4 bases, J lost 6 bases, and 14 bases lay in between. As DNA, the CDR3 is TGTGCCAGCAGCCTCGGGACCCTCGGGGATACGCAGTATTTT. Its protein product is CASSLGTLGDTQYF.

Only a few counts were recorded for this clonotype. The V call is TRBV28, the J call TRBJ1-3; D gene unclear. The ends were cut back, 2 bases at V and 0 bases at J, with 11 bases in the middle. Germline loops: CDR1 MDHEN, CDR2 SYDVKM. The CDR3 has 16 amino acids. DNA for the CDR3: TGTGCCAGCAGTTTAGCCCCCGGAATCTCTGGAAACACCATATATTTT. Encoded protein: CASSLAPGISGNTIYF.